The source of this T cell receptor beta chain is a study of cytomegalovirus exposure and HLA in healthy donors. Vbeta (60) and Jbeta (13) primers were used in the PCR. The method was immunoSEQ multiplex PCR; TCRdb's version includes in-frame clones alone and lacks a portion of them. The sample records roughly 150,000 clones, over 75% being singletons. The CDR3 loop spans 21 amino acids. The germline V gene has CDR1 MNHEY and CDR2 SMNVEV (reference sequence). V lost 1 base and J lost 2; bases outside the gene matches: 18. The sequencing sample was made of PBMCs. This receptor was taken from a man aged 30 to 39 in good health and CMV-seropositive. The chain links TRBV27 to TRBJ2-7; 12 bases are shared with TRBD2. The CDR3 sequence is CASSLYREYYRTSGMTYEQYF. The CDR3 bases are TGTGCCAGCAGTTTATACAGGGAATACTACAGGACTAGCGGGATGACCTACGAGCAGTACTTC.